Presented here are 21 T cell receptor beta chains from one specimen sequenced in a study of shared clonotypes between healthy human individuals. The repertoire was sequenced with immunoSEQ multiplex PCR; TCRdb's copy has only in-frame clones and lacks some. The profile shows 2 million to 2.5 million clones, 80% to 95% of them singletons. The sequencing input was naive CD4+ T cells from PBMCs. The subset was: CD45RA+ positively selected. Receptors originate from a man younger than 35 in good health. Some clones in this sample may be carry-over from other donors' samples.

CDR3 DNA sequence: TGTGCCACCAGCAGAGATCAAAGGACTAGCGGCAGCAAAAACATTCAGTACTTC. Protein: CATSRDQRTSGSKNIQYF. The chain recombines TRBV15 with TRBJ2-4; 10 bases line up with TRBD2. This CDR3 comprises 18 residues. J gave up 3 bases and V 0 bases, and 8 bases lay outside the gene matches. Per germline, CDR1 LNHNV and CDR2 YYDKDF (reference sequence).

CDR3 sequence reads: CASSSRTDSGNTIYF. CDR3 sequence (DNA): TGCGCCAGCAGCTCCCGGACTGACTCTGGAAACACCATATATTTT. This chain connects TRBV5-1 to TRBJ1-3; D remains unclear. The CDR3 consists of 15 residues. V lost 3 bases to trimming and J lost 0 bases, with 10 bases between them. Germline V gene sequence: CDR1 SGHRS, CDR2 YFSETQ.

The rearrangement links TRBV5-1 to TRBJ2-3, with D perhaps TRBD2 (5 bases). This CDR3 has 16 amino acids. Per the germline V gene, CDR1 is SGHRS and CDR2 is YFSETQ. Trimming pared 4 bases from V and 1 base from J, leaving 16 bases between. The CDR3 here is CASSEPLVFGTDTQYF. The CDR3 DNA reads TGCGCCAGCAGCGAACCACTAGTTTTCGGCACAGATACGCAGTATTTT.

This CDR3 is CASSLVQGPVYGANVLTF. Here the CDR3 DNA reads TGTGCCAGCAGCTTGGTACAGGGCCCGGTATATGGGGCCAACGTCCTGACTTTC. The gene calls are TRBV5-8 and TRBJ2-6, with a weak D call TRBD1 (6 bases). Trimming stripped 0 bases from V and 3 bases from J, with 16 bases between. Germline loops: CDR1 SGHTS, CDR2 YDEGEE. There are 18 residues in the CDR3. Looking up the rest from reference TRBV5-8 and TRBJ2-6 gives the full variable domain: EAGVTQSPTHLIKTRGQQATLRCSPISGHTSVYWYQQALGLGLQFLLWYDEGEERNRGNFPPRFSGRQFPNYSSELNVNALELEDSALYLCASSLVQGPVYGANVLTFGAGSRLTVL.

The CDR3: CASRPGADTQYF. Written as DNA, the CDR3 is TGTGCCAGCAGACCGGGGGCAGATACGCAGTATTTT. V usage is TRBV2 and J usage is TRBJ2-3; possible D gene TRBD2, 6 bases. The CDR3 contains 12 residues. The germline V gene has CDR1 SNHLY and CDR2 FYNNEI. Trimming removed 6 bases at V and 4 bases at J, with 8 bases between.

The chain couples TRBV5-1 to TRBJ2-7; D is ambiguous. V gave up 5 bases and J gave up 0 bases, with 6 bases separating them. This CDR3 is built from 12 residues. CDR1 and CDR2 (germline): SGHRS, YFSETQ. The DNA of the CDR3 is TGCGCCAGCAGACTCGACTCCTACGAGCAGTACTTC. Protein product: CASRLDSYEQYF.

The genes are TRBV21-1 and TRBJ2-5; the table names TRBD2, a call not compared with the DNA. TRBV21-1 is classified as a pseudogene. The CDR3 sequence is 18 residues long. The CDR3 bases are TGTGCCAGCAGCCCCAGGATCGTAGCGGGAGGGGGGAGAGAGACCCAGTACTTC. This gives the protein CASSPRIVAGGGRETQYF.

The chain couples TRBV5-6 to TRBJ1-2; weak D call: TRBD1 (5 bases). Germline V gives CDR1 SGHDT, CDR2 YYEEEE. The V gene lost 0 bases and the J gene lost 3 bases, with 18 bases spanning the gap. The CDR3 runs to 17 residues. CDR3 DNA sequence: TGTGCCAGCAGCTTGGGCAGGGCCTCTCTTAACTACTATGGCTACACCTTC. Protein: CASSLGRASLNYYGYTF.

The CDR3 coding sequence is TGTGCCAGCAGCGTAGCTACGGAGAACACCGGGGAGCTGTTTTTT. Residues: CASSVATENTGELFF. The chain recombines TRBV9 with TRBJ2-2; no reliable D call. There are 15 residues in the CDR3. CDR1 and CDR2 (germline): SGDLS, YYNGEE. Trimming cost V 0 bases and J 1 base, with 7 bases left between them.

The chain joins TRBV5-1 to TRBJ2-7, with D hard to call. Germline values: CDR1 SGHRS, CDR2 YFSETQ. This CDR3 comprises 16 residues. V dropped 2 bases and J dropped 0 bases, with 15 bases sitting between them. In DNA, the CDR3 is TGCGCCAGCAGCTTTTTTGGCAGCCGACCCTCCTACGAGCAGTACTTC. This encodes CASSFFGSRPSYEQYF. Combining the CDR3 with reference TRBV5-1 and TRBJ2-7 gives the whole variable domain KAGVTQTPRYLIKTRGQQVTLSCSPISGHRSVSWYQQTPGQGLQFLFEYFSETQRNKGNFPGRFSGRQFSNSRSEMNVSTLELGDSALYLCASSFFGSRPSYEQYFGPGTRLTVT.

The genes are TRBV18 and TRBJ1-3, with a tentative D call TRBD1 (5 bases). Germline values: CDR1 KGHSH, CDR2 LQKENI. With 4 bases removed from V and 0 bases from J, the gap between germline ends came to 13 bases. The CDR3 covers 16 residues. The CDR3 DNA is TGTGCCAGCTCACGCCCGGGACCCTACTCTGGAAACACCATATATTTT. Amino acids: CASSRPGPYSGNTIYF.

V gene TRBV30 combines with J gene TRBJ1-5; TRBD1 agrees at 12 bases. Germline V gives CDR1 GTSNPN, CDR2 SVGIG (reference sequence). The CDR3 length is 16 residues. The V segment lost 2 bases and the J segment 7 bases; nucleotides outside the gene matches: 9. The CDR3 region is CAWSFGTGGRGQPQHF. The CDR3 DNA is TGTGCCTGGAGTTTCGGGACAGGGGGCAGAGGACAGCCCCAGCATTTT.

V usage is TRBV7-2 and J usage is TRBJ1-5, with D unclear. Trimming stripped 6 bases from V and 5 bases from J, with 14 bases between. This CDR3 is built from 14 residues. The germline V gene has CDR1 SGHTA and CDR2 FQGNSA. The CDR3 protein is CASSPPGRYQPQHF. Here the CDR3 DNA reads TGTGCCAGCAGTCCACCCGGGCGGTATCAGCCCCAGCATTTT. Complete variable domain (other parts from reference TRBV7-2 and TRBJ1-5): GAGVSQSPSNKVTEKGKDVELRCDPISGHTALYWYRQSLGQGLEFLIYFQGNSAPDKSGLPSDRFSAERTGGSVSTLTIQRTQQEDSAVYLCASSPPGRYQPQHFGDGTRLSIL.

With regard to this clone: Different DNA sequences within this sample yield the same CDR3. The chain has TRBV6-5 and TRBJ1-1, with a tentative D call TRBD1 (5 bases). Trimming took off 6 bases at V and 4 bases at J, with 12 bases between the two ends. CDR3 length equals 13 residues. Germline loops: CDR1 MNHEY, CDR2 SVGAGI. The CDR3 loop is CASSRGAGTEAFF. DNA for the CDR3: TGTGCCAGCAGCCGAGGGGCGGGCACTGAAGCTTTCTTT.

The chain joins TRBV30 to TRBJ2-7; D is undetermined. The CDR3 is made up of 12 amino acids. V lost 3 bases to trimming and J lost 6 bases, with 12 bases between them. The germline V gene has CDR1 GTSNPN and CDR2 SVGIG (reference sequence). The CDR3 reads CAWREYRREQYF. Written as DNA, the CDR3 is TGTGCCTGGAGGGAGTATCGACGCGAGCAGTACTTC.

The chain has TRBV7-3 and TRBJ2-5; 14 nucleotides agree with TRBD2. Germline values: CDR1 SGHTA, CDR2 FQGTGA. With 5 bases clipped from V and 4 bases from J, the junction kept 6 bases outside the gene matches. This CDR3 contains 16 residues. The DNA for the CDR3 is TGTGCCAGCAGCCGAGGACTAGCGGGAGGTAGAGAGACCCAGTACTTC. Encoded protein: CASSRGLAGGRETQYF.

The gene calls are TRBV7-9 and TRBJ2-7; D is possibly TRBD2 (6 bases). The CDR3 runs to 13 residues. CDR1 is SEHNR, CDR2 FQNEAQ, per germline (reference sequence). Trimming left V 4 bases short and J 6 bases short, with 13 bases between. The CDR3, as DNA: TGTGCCAGCAGCTCGGAGGGGCCGGCCGAGCAGTACTTC. Protein product: CASSSEGPAEQYF.

This clone has a single count. J is TRBJ2-3 and V is TRBV7-2; a weak D match, TRBD2 (6 bases). The CDR3 loop spans 15 amino acids. Germline V CDR1 and CDR2: SGHTA, FQGNSA. Trimming removed 2 bases at V and 5 bases at J, with 14 bases between. In DNA, the CDR3 is TGTGCCAGCAGCTTAACGGCGGGGAGACAAGATACGCAGTATTTT. Translating gives CASSLTAGRQDTQYF.

There are a few counts of this clone. The J gene is TRBJ2-5, the V gene TRBV5-1; no definite D call. Germline CDR1 is SGHRS and CDR2 is YFSETQ. This CDR3 region has 13 residues. V lost 4 bases and J 1 base, leaving 8 bases between the germline ends. DNA of the CDR3: TGCGCCAGCAGCCCCCAGGCCCAAGAGACCCAGTACTTC. It codes for CASSPQAQETQYF.

The chain recombines TRBV29-1 with TRBJ1-2; 7 bases are shared with TRBD1. This CDR3 spans 14 amino acids. Trimming cost V 3 bases and J 4 bases; bases outside gene matches: 8. Per germline, CDR1 SQVTM and CDR2 ANQGSEA. CDR3 region: CSVETLRTGYGYTF. The CDR3 DNA follows: TGCAGCGTTGAGACTTTGCGGACAGGCTATGGCTACACCTTC.

The chain carries TRBV6-5 and TRBJ2-7, with D perhaps matching TRBD1 or TRBD2 (5 bases each). Looked up from germline, CDR1 is MNHEY and CDR2 is SVGAGI. The V end was cut by 2 bases, the J end by 5 bases, with 13 bases between. This CDR3 contains 14 residues. The CDR3 DNA reads as TGTGCCAGCAGTTACCGGGGCAGGGAGAACGAGCAGTACTTC. This gives the protein CASSYRGRENEQYF.